The rows below give T cell receptor beta chains drawn from one sample of a study of blood T cells in healthy people across ages. TCRdb recomputed calls from the 5' RACE reads with MiXCR, one row per CDR3 protein. The sample carries approximately 1.5 million distinct CDR3 sequences, about 42% recorded once. Sequenced: blood. These TCRs come from a woman aged 18-29 years in good health. Both conserved end residues are part of each CDR3. The D gene is left open where the match is weak.

v_call: TRBV27; d_call: -; cdr3_aa: CASSLSSQAKGTQYF
v_call: TRBV12-3/TRBV12-4; d_call: TRBD1; cdr3_aa: CASSPMDRVHEQYF
v_call: TRBV12-3/TRBV12-4; d_call: -; cdr3_aa: CASRLGGGYTF
v_call: TRBV6-2/TRBV6-3; d_call: TRBD2; cdr3_aa: CASDWREGQTGQFF
v_call: TRBV21-1; d_call: -; cdr3_aa: CASSKGHGQFYGYTF
v_call: TRBV4-3; d_call: TRBD2; cdr3_aa: CASSQDRLAYYNEQFF
v_call: TRBV6-6; d_call: TRBD1; cdr3_aa: CASSLGQGRNNSPLHF
v_call: TRBV5-1; d_call: -; cdr3_aa: CASSKGTANPFGDEKLFF
v_call: TRBV12-3/TRBV12-4; d_call: TRBD2; cdr3_aa: CASTVTSGGHSYNEQFF
v_call: TRBV6-1; d_call: -; cdr3_aa: CASTSPGVGFTEAFF
v_call: TRBV20-1; d_call: -; cdr3_aa: CSARDLGDVYGYTF
v_call: TRBV20-1; d_call: -; cdr3_aa: CSVLPNYGYTF
v_call: TRBV20-1; d_call: -; cdr3_aa: CSARVDLGEQYF
v_call: TRBV10-3; d_call: -; cdr3_aa: CAISESIRPTEQYF
v_call: TRBV20-1; d_call: TRBD1; cdr3_aa: CSGTGGNDWAFF
v_call: TRBV19; d_call: -; cdr3_aa: CASSIGTTASSYNEQFF
v_call: TRBV7-2; d_call: TRBD2; cdr3_aa: CASSLPLAGQETQYF
v_call: TRBV27; d_call: -; cdr3_aa: CASSVNSDPRTSEQFF
v_call: TRBV20-1; d_call: -; cdr3_aa: CSAEQTALNTEAFF
v_call: TRBV29-1; d_call: -; cdr3_aa: CSVAGQSSYNEQFF
v_call: TRBV7-6; d_call: TRBD2; cdr3_aa: CASSLSVAGGGYNEQFF
v_call: TRBV12-3/TRBV12-4; d_call: TRBD2; cdr3_aa: CASSFRSGGTQETQYF
v_call: TRBV12-3/TRBV12-4; d_call: -; cdr3_aa: CASNGRGNSPLHF
v_call: TRBV5-1; d_call: -; cdr3_aa: CASSLEQGRETQYF
v_call: TRBV12-3/TRBV12-4; d_call: -; cdr3_aa: CASSPPSYSYEQYF
v_call: TRBV29-1; d_call: TRBD2; cdr3_aa: CSVVIPTSAYEQYF
v_call: TRBV10-2; d_call: TRBD1; cdr3_aa: CASSFGQGEGNTEAFF
v_call: TRBV3-1; d_call: TRBD1; cdr3_aa: CASSQGQGAINEQFF
v_call: TRBV6-4; d_call: -; cdr3_aa: CAGRETLNTEAFF
v_call: TRBV20-1; d_call: -; cdr3_aa: CSAGSGRGRLETEAFF
v_call: TRBV3-1; d_call: -; cdr3_aa: CASSQDVRQGRETQYF
v_call: TRBV29-1; d_call: -; cdr3_aa: CSVAGFGNTIYF
v_call: TRBV12-3/TRBV12-4; d_call: -; cdr3_aa: CASSPQGWVYGYTF
v_call: TRBV7-2; d_call: TRBD1; cdr3_aa: CASSSGQFYGYTF
v_call: TRBV27; d_call: -; cdr3_aa: CASSLPKRRAGETRYF
v_call: TRBV7-2; d_call: -; cdr3_aa: CASSLKRPGSSGNTIYF
v_call: TRBV3-1; d_call: TRBD2; cdr3_aa: CASSQEWLAGVGETQYF
v_call: TRBV12-3/TRBV12-4; d_call: -; cdr3_aa: CASSLDAPTVGYEQFF
v_call: TRBV7-2; d_call: -; cdr3_aa: CASSNGVTYEQYF
v_call: TRBV7-2; d_call: -; cdr3_aa: CASSLAALSEKLFF
v_call: TRBV7-2; d_call: -; cdr3_aa: CASSTILRGGQPQHF
v_call: TRBV6-9; d_call: TRBD2; cdr3_aa: CASSLFSPGLSPYEQYF
v_call: TRBV20-1; d_call: TRBD2; cdr3_aa: CSASPGLAFYEQYF
v_call: TRBV25-1; d_call: -; cdr3_aa: CASSGGGSNQPQHF
v_call: TRBV5-1; d_call: TRBD1; cdr3_aa: CASSDYRGADTQYF